This TCR beta chain was sequenced in a study of shared clonotypes between healthy human individuals (TCRdb year 2020). With regard to the full study: A couple of women and a few men aged 18 to 49 years were included in the cohort. The study deeply sequenced blood TCR repertoires of about five healthy adults to estimate repertoire size and the extent of clonotype sharing between individuals. Leukapheresis yielded between about 0.9 and 8.9 billion PBMCs per donor. Different laboratories and diverse techniques were used to prepare libraries and sequence TCR repertoires, to increase sequencing depth and limit assay-specific biases. Here is what the overall study found, with its caveats: Because the study included a small number of donors, the genetic and exposure-history diversity represented was limited. Only blood was sampled, and tissue TCR repertoires likely differ from those in blood. Based on pairwise subsampling, the degree of clonotype sharing among donors was expected to be affected by sequencing depth.

The donors were healthy, HIV-negative adults who had no recently reported acute infections or vaccinations. All donors were Caucasian adults living in Nashville, Tennessee, USA. For unsorted samples, some 90 million PBMCs were counted, and genomic DNA was extracted using the QIAamp DNA Blood Mini kit. Blood was obtained by leukapheresis, after which PBMCs were separated by Ficoll-Histopaque density gradient centrifugation and cryopreserved in liquid nitrogen vapor phase. Reading the germline V gene gives CDR1 SGHAT and CDR2 FQNNGV. CDR3 length: 16 amino acids, cysteine to phenylalanine. Solely the CDR3 DNA is kept, with 48 bases framed from the first base. Between the V and J ends, shortened by 4 bases and 0 bases respectively, the junction contains 15 bases. Using the deep immunoSEQ assay, multiplex PCR amplified TCR CDR3 regions from genomic DNA. Genomic DNA extracted from each cell subset was distributed evenly over all wells of several immunoSEQ 96-well plates, and each plate served as one replicate. For unsorted PBMC, roughly 330 ng genomic DNA, equal to around 30,000 T cell genomes, was loaded into each replicate PCR. Unsorted PBMC genomic DNA was sequenced across ten immunoSEQ deep assay plates. Purified libraries were measured with a Qubit 3.0 fluorometer, size-checked on a Bioanalyzer 2100, and measured again with the KAPA Library Quantification kit. Every immunoSEQ 96-well plate was sequenced on a separate single-read 150-cycle Illumina NextSeq 550 flow cell. The authors processed their data as follows. Because only junctional sequences without quality scores were contained in the immunoSEQ output, filtering matching that applied to full-length reads could not be performed. To assign V/J genes and CDR3, sequences were annotated against IMGT germline references using PyIR, a Python wrapper for IgBLAST v1.9. Any read was removed if the V/J assignment was weak (E-value above 1e-6), the CDR3 was missing, or the read contained stop codons, out-of-frame junctions, or ambiguous translated residues. V3J clonotypes were defined as sequences sharing an identical inferred V gene, J gene, and CDR3 amino acid sequence. The percentage overlap between two repertoires was calculated by dividing the number of shared unique clonotypes by the size of the smaller repertoire. Repertoire richness was assessed with RTK rarefaction, the Chao1 estimator, and Recon v2.1 estimates of unobserved clonotypes. Held by TCRdb, this immuneACCESS table contains in-frame sequences only and omits some clones. Under half of the omission traces to an unresolved V gene where checked; the cause of the rest is unknown. The V and J calls and the clone size are those of that table, but D and trimming were determined from the DNA. The sample table lists about 490,000 clones, approximately 79% of them with a count of one. The ten largest clones add up to around 12% of the sample.

Concerning this clone itself: Which antigen it targets is not known. No much larger clone is present one base from it, and per-base qualities are unavailable.

This sequence uses TRBV11-2 and TRBJ1-2; the D segment cannot be called with confidence. The sequenced material came from PBMCs. The clonotype was recovered from a woman aged 40 to 50 in good health. Some clones in this sample may be carry-over from other donors' samples. The CDR3 reads CASSSGRWGSNYGYTF. The nucleotides are TGTGCCAGCAGCTCCGGCAGGTGGGGATCTAACTATGGCTACACCTTC.